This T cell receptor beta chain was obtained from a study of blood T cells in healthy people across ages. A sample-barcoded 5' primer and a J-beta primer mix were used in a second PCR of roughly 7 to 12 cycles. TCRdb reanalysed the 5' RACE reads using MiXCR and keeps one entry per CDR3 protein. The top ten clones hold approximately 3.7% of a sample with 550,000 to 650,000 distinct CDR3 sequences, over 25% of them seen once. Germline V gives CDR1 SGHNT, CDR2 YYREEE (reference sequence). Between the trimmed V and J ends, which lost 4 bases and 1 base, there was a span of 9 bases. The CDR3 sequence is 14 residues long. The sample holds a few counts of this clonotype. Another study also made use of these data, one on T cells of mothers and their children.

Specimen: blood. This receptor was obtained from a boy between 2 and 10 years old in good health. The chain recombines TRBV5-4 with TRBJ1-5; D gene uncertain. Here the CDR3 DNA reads TGTGCCAGCAGCCACGGGGAAAGCAATCAGCCCCAGCATTTT. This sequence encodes CASSHGESNQPQHF.